The sequence of this T cell receptor (beta chain) was determined in a study of T cell responses to AZD1222 COVID-19 vaccine. V gave up 6 bases and J gave up 5 bases, with 13 bases separating them. There are 13 residues in the CDR3. CDR1 is MGHDK, CDR2 SYGVNS, per germline. TCRdb's copy holds only in-frame clones and misses some; the assay was immunoSEQ multiplex PCR. The sample includes tens of thousands of clones, roughly 88% of them seen just once. V usage is TRBV25-1 and J usage is TRBJ1-1; D is undetermined. The specimen was peripheral blood, collected on day 0 of MenACWY control vaccination. The TCR sequence derives from an adult in good health. The CDR3 DNA is TGTGCCAGCAGCAGATCCCCCGCAACTGAAGCTTTCTTT. Residues: CASSRSPATEAFF.